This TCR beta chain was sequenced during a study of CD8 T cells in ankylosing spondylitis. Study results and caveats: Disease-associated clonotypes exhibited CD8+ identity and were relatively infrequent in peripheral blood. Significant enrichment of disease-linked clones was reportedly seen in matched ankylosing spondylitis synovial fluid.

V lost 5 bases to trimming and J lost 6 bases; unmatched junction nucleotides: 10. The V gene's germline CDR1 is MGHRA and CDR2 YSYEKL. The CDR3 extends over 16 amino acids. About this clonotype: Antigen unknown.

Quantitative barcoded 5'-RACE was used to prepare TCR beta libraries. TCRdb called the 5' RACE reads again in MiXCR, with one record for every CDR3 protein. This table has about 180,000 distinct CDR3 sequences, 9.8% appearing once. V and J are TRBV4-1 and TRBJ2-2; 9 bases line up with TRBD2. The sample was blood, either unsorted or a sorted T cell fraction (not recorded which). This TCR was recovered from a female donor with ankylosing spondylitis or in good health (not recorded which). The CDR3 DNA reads TGCGCCAGCAGCGTTAGCGGGAGCCCCGGCGCCGGGGAGCTGTTTTTT. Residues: CASSVSGSPGAGELFF.